These 11 T cell receptor beta chains were sequenced from one sample in a study of OX40 agonist ivuxolimab in advanced cancers. Receptor libraries were prepared by the immunoSEQ multiplex PCR assay. What TCRdb holds here is the immuneACCESS table cut down to in-frame rearrangements. Part of the clones is not present; checked against another copy, under half of the missing clones reflect an unresolved V gene, and the others are unexplained. The sample table records some 99,000 clones; approximately 94% of these occur just once. About 0.18% of the sample is taken by the ten largest. This specimen consisted of CD4+ or CD8+ T cells sorted from blood, obtained in a trial of the OX40 agonist ivuxolimab. All receptors come from an adult with an advanced solid tumor such as melanoma, head and neck, liver or kidney cancer.

The chain is built from TRBV4-3 and TRBJ1-5, with 7 nucleotides matching TRBD1. V shed 3 bases and J 2 bases; nucleotides not matched to a gene: 4. There are 15 residues in the CDR3. Germline assignment: CDR1 LGHNA and CDR2 YSLEER. DNA for the CDR3: TGCGCCAGCAGCCAGCTTACAGGGGGCAATCAGCCCCAGCATTTT. This sequence encodes CASSQLTGGNQPQHF.

This rearrangement joins TRBV5-1 to TRBJ2-3; the match to TRBD2 covers 10 bases. The germline gives CDR1 SGHRS, CDR2 YFSETQ. CDR3 length: 16 residues. Trimming removed 2 bases from V and 2 bases from J; junction bases left unmatched: 5. As DNA, the CDR3 is TGCGCCAGCAGCTTTAGCGGGAGGTCGTACACAGATACGCAGTATTTT. This encodes CASSFSGRSYTDTQYF. Full variable domain (rest looked up from reference TRBV5-1 and TRBJ2-3): KAGVTQTPRYLIKTRGQQVTLSCSPISGHRSVSWYQQTPGQGLQFLFEYFSETQRNKGNFPGRFSGRQFSNSRSEMNVSTLELGDSALYLCASSFSGRSYTDTQYFGPGTRLTVL.

The gene calls are TRBV6-6 and TRBJ1-5, with D unclear. CDR1 and CDR2 (germline): MNHNY, SVGAGI (reference sequence). CDR3 length: 13 amino acids. Deletions cut 5 bases from V and 1 base from J, with 6 bases between. CDR3 DNA sequence: TGTGCCAGCAGTGAGCAAAGCAATCAGCCCCAGCATTTT. It codes for CASSEQSNQPQHF.

This chain uses TRBV28 with TRBJ2-1; 13 bases align to TRBD2. With V trimmed by 1 base and J by 3 bases, 3 bases remained unmatched. Per germline, CDR1 MDHEN and CDR2 SYDVKM. CDR3 length equals 17 residues. CDR3 DNA: TGTGCCAGCAGTTTATTGGGGACTAGCGGGATCTACAATGAGCAGTTCTTC. Translation: CASSLLGTSGIYNEQFF.

The V call is TRBV19, the J call TRBJ2-7; D assignment may be TRBD1 or TRBD2 (5 bases each). The germline gives CDR1 LNHDA, CDR2 SQIVND (reference sequence). This CDR3 has 15 amino acids. The V end was cut by 5 bases, the J end by 7 bases, with 21 bases between. The CDR3 spells CASSVPGRTLREQYF. CDR3 bases: TGTGCCAGTAGTGTCCCGGGACGGACCCTCCGGGAGCAGTACTTC.

V and J are TRBV6-5 and TRBJ1-2, with TRBD1 identical over 8 bases. The CDR3 extends over 15 amino acids. Germline CDR1 reads MNHEY; CDR2 reads SVGAGI. Germline trimming cut 1 base from V and 6 bases from J; bases unmatched to any gene: 7. CDR3 nucleotide sequence: TGTGCCAGCAGTTACTACTTCGGACAGGGCGATGGCTACACCTTC. It is translated as CASSYYFGQGDGYTF.

The chain carries TRBV6-6 and TRBJ1-4, with a weak D call TRBD1 (6 bases). The CDR3 covers 13 residues. V was trimmed by 3 bases and J by 8 bases, leaving 10 bases between them. Germline lookup yields CDR1 MNHNY and CDR2 SVGAGI (reference sequence). CDR3 region: CASSYGGEEKLFF. The CDR3 DNA reads as TGTGCCAGCAGTTATGGGGGCGAAGAAAAACTGTTTTTT.

The table lists this clone with a count of one. V gene TRBV5-4 combines with J gene TRBJ2-4; 7 bases line up with TRBD1. Trimming cost V 3 bases and J 7 bases; bases outside gene matches: 7. Germline loops: CDR1 SGHNT, CDR2 YYREEE (reference sequence). This CDR3 region has 14 residues. The CDR3 nucleotides are TGTGCCAGCAGCTGGGACAGTGGCTTGAACATTCAGTACTTC. Its protein product is CASSWDSGLNIQYF.

The chain carries TRBV19 and TRBJ1-5, with D unresolved. Germline values: CDR1 LNHDA, CDR2 SQIVND (reference sequence). CDR3 length: 19 amino acids. V was clipped by 3 bases and J by 0 bases, with 21 bases between them. CDR3 nucleotides: TGTGCCAGTAGTATCCCCACGTGGTTGAGGGCGATTAGCAATCAGCCCCAGCATTTT. Its translation is CASSIPTWLRAISNQPQHF.

The CDR3 coding sequence is TGCGCCAGCAGCTTGGCGGCACAAACTTGGGAAAAACTGTTTTTT. Translating it yields CASSLAAQTWEKLFF. V gene TRBV5-1 combines with J gene TRBJ1-4, with unresolved D. The CDR3 has 15 residues. Germline V gene data show CDR1 as SGHRS and CDR2 as YFSETQ. Trimming took 0 bases from V and 8 from J, leaving 14 bases between them. Full variable domain (remainder filled in from reference TRBV5-1 and TRBJ1-4): KAGVTQTPRYLIKTRGQQVTLSCSPISGHRSVSWYQQTPGQGLQFLFEYFSETQRNKGNFPGRFSGRQFSNSRSEMNVSTLELGDSALYLCASSLAAQTWEKLFFGSGTQLSVL.

The chain carries TRBV7-2 and TRBJ1-6; D is perhaps TRBD1 (5 bases). The CDR3 has 14 residues. The V and J ends lost 5 bases and 7 bases respectively, with 12 bases between them. Germline values: CDR1 SGHTA, CDR2 FQGNSA. The DNA of the CDR3 is TGTGCCAGCAGCCTCGGGACGAGGAATTCACCCCTCCACTTT. Protein: CASSLGTRNSPLHF.